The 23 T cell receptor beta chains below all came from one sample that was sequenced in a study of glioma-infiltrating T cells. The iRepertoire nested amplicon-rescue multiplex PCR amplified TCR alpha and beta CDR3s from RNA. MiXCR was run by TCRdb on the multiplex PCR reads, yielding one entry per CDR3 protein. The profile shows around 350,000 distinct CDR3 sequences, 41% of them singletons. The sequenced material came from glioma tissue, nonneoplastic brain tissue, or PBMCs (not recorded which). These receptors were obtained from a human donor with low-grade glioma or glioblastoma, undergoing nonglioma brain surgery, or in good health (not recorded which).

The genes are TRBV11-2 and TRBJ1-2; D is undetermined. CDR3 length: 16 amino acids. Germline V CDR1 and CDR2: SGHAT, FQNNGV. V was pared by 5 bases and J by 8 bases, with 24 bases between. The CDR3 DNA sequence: TGTGCCAGCAGCAATTTAAAATCCCCGCCTGAGGAAGGCTACACCTTC. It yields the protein CASSNLKSPPEEGYTF.

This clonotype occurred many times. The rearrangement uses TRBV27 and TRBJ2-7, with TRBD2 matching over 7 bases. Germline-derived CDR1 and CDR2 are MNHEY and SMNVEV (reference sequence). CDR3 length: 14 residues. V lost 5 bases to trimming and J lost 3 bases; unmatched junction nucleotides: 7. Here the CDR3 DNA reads TGTGCCAGCAGTCTAGGACTAGGAAACTACGAGCAGTACTTC. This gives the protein CASSLGLGNYEQYF.

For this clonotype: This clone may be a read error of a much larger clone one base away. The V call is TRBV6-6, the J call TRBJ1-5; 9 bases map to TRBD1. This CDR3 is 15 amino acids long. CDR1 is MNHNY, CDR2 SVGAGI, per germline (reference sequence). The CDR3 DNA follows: TGTGCCAGCAGTCCGGGACAGGGATGGTGGCAGCCCAAGCATTTT. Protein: CASSPGQGWWQPKHF.

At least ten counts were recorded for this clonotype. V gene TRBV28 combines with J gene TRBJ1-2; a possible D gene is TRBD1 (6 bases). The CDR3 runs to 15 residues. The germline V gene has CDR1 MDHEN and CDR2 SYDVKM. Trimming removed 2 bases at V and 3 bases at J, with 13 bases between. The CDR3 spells CASSLQGDTYYGYTF. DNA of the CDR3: TGTGCCAGCAGTTTACAAGGGGACACATACTATGGCTACACCTTC.

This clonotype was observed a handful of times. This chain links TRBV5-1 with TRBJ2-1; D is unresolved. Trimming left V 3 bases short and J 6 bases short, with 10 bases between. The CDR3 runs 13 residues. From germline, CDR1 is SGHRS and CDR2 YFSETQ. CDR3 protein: CASSSNDGNEQFF. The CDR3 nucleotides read TGCGCCAGCAGCTCAAACGACGGCAATGAGCAGTTCTTC.

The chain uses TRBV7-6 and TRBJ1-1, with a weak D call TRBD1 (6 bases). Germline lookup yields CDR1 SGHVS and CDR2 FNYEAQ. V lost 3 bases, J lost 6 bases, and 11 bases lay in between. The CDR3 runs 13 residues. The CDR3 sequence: CASSLNRAAEAFF. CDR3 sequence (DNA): TGTGCCAGCAGCTTGAACAGGGCGGCTGAAGCTTTCTTT.

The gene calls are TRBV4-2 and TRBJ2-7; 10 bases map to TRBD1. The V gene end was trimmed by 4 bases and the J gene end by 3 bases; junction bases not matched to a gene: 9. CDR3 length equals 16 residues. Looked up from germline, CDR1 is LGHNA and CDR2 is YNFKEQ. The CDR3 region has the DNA TGTGCCAGCAGCCCACCGACCTGGACAGGGGGCTACGAGCAGTACTTC. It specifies CASSPPTWTGGYEQYF.

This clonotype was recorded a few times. CDR3 residues: CASSSGTSGIYNEQFF. CDR3 DNA: TGTGCCAGCAGTTCTGGGACTAGCGGGATCTACAATGAGCAGTTCTTC. The chain carries TRBV27 and TRBJ2-1, with 13 nucleotides matching TRBD2. There are 16 residues in the CDR3. V was pared by 4 bases and J by 3 bases, with 3 bases of the junction left unmatched. The V gene's germline CDR1 is MNHEY and CDR2 SMNVEV (reference sequence).

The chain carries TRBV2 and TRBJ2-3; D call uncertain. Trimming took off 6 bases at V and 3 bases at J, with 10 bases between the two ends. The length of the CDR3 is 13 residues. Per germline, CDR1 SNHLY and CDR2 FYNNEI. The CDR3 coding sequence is TGTGCCAGCAGCGATCGACCGACAGATACGCAGTATTTT. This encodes CASSDRPTDTQYF.

CDR3 region: CASSESLGPYEQYF. CDR3 nucleotide sequence: TGTGCCAGCAGTGAATCCCTGGGGCCCTACGAGCAGTACTTC. V and J are TRBV6-1 and TRBJ2-7; D possibly corresponds to TRBD1 (5 bases). This CDR3 has 14 amino acids. The germline V and J ends were trimmed by 2 bases and 2 bases, with 10 bases remaining between them. Germline V gene sequence: CDR1 MNHNS, CDR2 SASEGT.

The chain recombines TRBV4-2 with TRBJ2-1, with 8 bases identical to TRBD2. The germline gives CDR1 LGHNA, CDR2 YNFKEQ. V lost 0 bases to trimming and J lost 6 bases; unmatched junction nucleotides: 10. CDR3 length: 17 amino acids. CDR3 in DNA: TGTGCCAGCAGCCAAGATGCCCGAGGGACTAGAATCAATGAGCAGTTCTTC. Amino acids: CASSQDARGTRINEQFF.

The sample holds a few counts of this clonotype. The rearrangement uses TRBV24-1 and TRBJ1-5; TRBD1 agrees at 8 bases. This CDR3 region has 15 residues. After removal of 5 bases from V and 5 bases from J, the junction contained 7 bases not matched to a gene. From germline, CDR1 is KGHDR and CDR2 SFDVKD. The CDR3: CATSGLGQGDQPQHF. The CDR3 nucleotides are TGTGCCACCAGTGGACTAGGACAGGGCGATCAGCCCCAGCATTTT.

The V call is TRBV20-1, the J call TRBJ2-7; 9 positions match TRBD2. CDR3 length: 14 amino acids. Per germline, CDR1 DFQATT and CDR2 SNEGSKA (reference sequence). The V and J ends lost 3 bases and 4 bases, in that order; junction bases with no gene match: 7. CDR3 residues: CSARVPSGTYEQYF. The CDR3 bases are TGCAGTGCTAGGGTTCCTAGCGGGACTTACGAGCAGTACTTC.

The CDR3 sequence: CASRLGQETQYF. In nucleotides, the CDR3 is TGTGCCAGCCGACTAGGCCAAGAGACCCAGTACTTC. V is TRBV2 and J is TRBJ2-5; TRBD2 might be the D (6 bases). Trimming left V 8 bases short and J 1 base short, with 8 bases between. The length of the CDR3 is 12 residues. Germline assignment: CDR1 SNHLY and CDR2 FYNNEI.

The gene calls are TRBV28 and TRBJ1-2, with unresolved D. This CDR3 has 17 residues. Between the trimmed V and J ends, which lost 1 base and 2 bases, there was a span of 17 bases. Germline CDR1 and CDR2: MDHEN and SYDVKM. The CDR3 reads CASSLFPRMGINYGYTF. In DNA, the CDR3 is TGTGCCAGCAGTTTATTCCCACGAATGGGAATAAACTATGGCTACACCTTC.

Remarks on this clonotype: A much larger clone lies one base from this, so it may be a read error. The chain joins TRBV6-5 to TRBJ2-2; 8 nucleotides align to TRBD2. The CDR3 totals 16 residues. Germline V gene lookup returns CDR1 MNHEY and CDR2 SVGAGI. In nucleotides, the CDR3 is TGTGCCAGCAGTTATGGGCCAGCGGGGGACACCGGGGGGCTGTTTTTT. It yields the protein CASSYGPAGDTGGLFF.

The CDR3 reads CASSLTGTGGYGYTF. The CDR3 DNA reads TGTGCCAGTAGTTTGACCGGGACAGGGGGTTATGGCTACACCTTC. The chain has TRBV19 and TRBJ1-2; 11 bases map to TRBD1. From germline, CDR1 is LNHDA and CDR2 SQIVND (reference sequence). The CDR3 runs 15 residues. V was clipped by 5 bases and J by 5 bases; unmatched bases: 7.

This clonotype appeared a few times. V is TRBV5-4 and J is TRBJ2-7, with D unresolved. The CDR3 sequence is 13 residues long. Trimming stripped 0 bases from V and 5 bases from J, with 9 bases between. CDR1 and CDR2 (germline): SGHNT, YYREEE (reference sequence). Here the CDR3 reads CASSLDGTNEQYF. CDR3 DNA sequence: TGTGCCAGCAGCTTGGATGGTACCAACGAGCAGTACTTC.

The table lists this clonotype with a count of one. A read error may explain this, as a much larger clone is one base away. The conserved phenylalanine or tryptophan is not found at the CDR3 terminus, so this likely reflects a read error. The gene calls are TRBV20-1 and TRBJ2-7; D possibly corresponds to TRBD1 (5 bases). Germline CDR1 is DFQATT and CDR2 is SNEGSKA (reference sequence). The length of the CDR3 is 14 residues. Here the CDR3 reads CSNQLDTSSYEQYL. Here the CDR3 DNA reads TGCAGCAACCAACTGGACACCAGCTCCTACGAGCAGTACTTA.

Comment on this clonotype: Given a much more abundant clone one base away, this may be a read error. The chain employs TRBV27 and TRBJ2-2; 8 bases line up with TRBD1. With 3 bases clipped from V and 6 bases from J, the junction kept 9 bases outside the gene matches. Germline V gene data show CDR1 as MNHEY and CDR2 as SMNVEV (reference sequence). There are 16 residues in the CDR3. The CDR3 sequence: CASSFWAGGDAGELFF. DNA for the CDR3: TGTGCCAGCAGTTTTTGGGCAGGGGGCGACGCCGGGGAGCTGTTTTTT.

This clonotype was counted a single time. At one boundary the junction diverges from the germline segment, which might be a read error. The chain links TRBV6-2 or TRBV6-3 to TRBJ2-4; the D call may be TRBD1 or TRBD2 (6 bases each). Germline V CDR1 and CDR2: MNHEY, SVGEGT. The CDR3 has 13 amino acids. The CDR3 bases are TGTGCCAGCTCCACCGGGGGCAAAAACATTGAGTACTTC. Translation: CASSTGGKNIEYF.

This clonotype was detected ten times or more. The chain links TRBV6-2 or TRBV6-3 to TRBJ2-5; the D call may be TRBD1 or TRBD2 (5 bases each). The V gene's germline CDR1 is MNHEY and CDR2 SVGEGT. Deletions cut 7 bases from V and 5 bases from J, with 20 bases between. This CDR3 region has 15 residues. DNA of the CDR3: TGTGCCAGCATCCAGGGAGACGGTGGGTGGGAGACCCAGTACTTC. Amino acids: CASIQGDGGWETQYF.

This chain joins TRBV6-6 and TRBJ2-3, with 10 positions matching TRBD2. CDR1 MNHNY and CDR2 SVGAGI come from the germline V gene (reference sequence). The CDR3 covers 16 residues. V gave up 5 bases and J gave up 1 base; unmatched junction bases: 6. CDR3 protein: CASSNAGTSGTDTQYF. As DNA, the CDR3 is TGTGCCAGCAGTAACGCCGGGACTAGCGGCACAGATACGCAGTATTTT.